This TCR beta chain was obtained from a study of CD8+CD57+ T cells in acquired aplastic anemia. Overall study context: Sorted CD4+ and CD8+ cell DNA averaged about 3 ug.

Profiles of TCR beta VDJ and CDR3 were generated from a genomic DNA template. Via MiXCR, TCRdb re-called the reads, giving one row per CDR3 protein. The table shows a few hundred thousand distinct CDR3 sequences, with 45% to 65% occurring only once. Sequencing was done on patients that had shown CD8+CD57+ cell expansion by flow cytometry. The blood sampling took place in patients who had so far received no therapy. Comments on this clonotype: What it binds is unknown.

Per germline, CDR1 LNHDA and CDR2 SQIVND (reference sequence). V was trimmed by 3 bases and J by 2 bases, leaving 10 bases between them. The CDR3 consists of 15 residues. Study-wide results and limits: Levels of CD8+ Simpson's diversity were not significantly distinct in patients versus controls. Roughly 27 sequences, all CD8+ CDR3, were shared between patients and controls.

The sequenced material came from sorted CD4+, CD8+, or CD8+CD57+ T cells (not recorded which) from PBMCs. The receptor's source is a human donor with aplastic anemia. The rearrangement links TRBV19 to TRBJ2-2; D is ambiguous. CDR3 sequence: CASSMGGGNTGELFF. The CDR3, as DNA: TGTGCCAGTAGTATGGGCGGCGGCAACACCGGGGAGCTGTTTTTT.